This entry concerns a single T cell receptor (beta chain). Its antigen is not identified. Those who donated were healthy bone marrow donors. The data were taken from a study of cytomegalovirus exposure and HLA in healthy donors. Study-wide points: DRB1 had the most TCR associations and HLA-C the fewest, a later analysis found, with rates varying by HLA locus. Earlier results showed most TCR beta V segments being productive about 87% or about 30% of the time. Both high specificity and high sensitivity reportedly marked the classifier's diagnosis of cytomegalovirus status.

This PCR relied on a set of 60 Vbeta primers and 13 Jbeta primers. This table comes from immunoSEQ multiplex PCR, and its TCRdb copy is limited to in-frame clones, with some not included. The repertoire holds approximately 100,000 clones, under 80% seen once, with roughly 3.7% in the top ten. The junction had 6 bases not matched to a gene; V was cut back by 2 bases and J by 2 bases. Germline values: CDR1 SGHKS, CDR2 YYEKEE (reference sequence). The CDR3 is made up of 15 amino acids. This rearrangement joins TRBV5-5 to TRBJ1-1; 7 bases line up with TRBD1. Sequenced sample: PBMCs. The source of this sequence is a man in his fifties or sixties in good health and CMV-seronegative. In DNA form, the CDR3 reads TGTGCCAGCAGCTTTAAGGGGGCTGGCAACACTGAAGCTTTCTTT. Translating gives CASSFKGAGNTEAFF.